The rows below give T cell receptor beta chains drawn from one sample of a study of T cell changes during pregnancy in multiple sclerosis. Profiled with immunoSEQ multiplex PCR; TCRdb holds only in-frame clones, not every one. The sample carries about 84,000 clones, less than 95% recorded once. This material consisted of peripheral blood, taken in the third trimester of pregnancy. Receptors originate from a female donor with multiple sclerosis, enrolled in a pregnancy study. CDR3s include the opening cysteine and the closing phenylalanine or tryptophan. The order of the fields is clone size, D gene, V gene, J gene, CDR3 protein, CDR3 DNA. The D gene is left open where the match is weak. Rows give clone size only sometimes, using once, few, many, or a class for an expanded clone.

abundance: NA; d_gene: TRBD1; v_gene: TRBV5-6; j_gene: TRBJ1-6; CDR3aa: CASSLGGGGLSSSLHF; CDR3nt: TGTGCCAGCAGCTTAGGAGGGGGCGGGCTTTCAAGTTCCCTCCACTTT
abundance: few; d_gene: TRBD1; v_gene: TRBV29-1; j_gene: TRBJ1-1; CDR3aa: CSVDDRVNTEAFF; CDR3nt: TGCAGCGTTGACGACAGGGTAAACACTGAAGCTTTCTTT
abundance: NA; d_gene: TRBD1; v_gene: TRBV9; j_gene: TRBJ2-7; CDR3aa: CASSATGDHPYEQYF; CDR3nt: TGTGCCAGCAGCGCGACAGGGGACCATCCCTACGAGCAGTACTTC
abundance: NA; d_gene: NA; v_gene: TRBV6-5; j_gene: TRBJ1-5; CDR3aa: CASSMGGYSNQPQHF; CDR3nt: TGTGCCAGCAGTATGGGGGGATATAGCAATCAGCCCCAGCATTTT
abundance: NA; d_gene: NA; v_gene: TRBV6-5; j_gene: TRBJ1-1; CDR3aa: CASSYIDKDTEAFF; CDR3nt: TGTGCCAGCAGTTATATCGACAAGGACACTGAAGCTTTCTTT
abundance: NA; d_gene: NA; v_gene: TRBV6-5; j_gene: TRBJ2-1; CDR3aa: CASSYSALQNEQFF; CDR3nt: TGTGCCAGCAGTTATTCGGCCCTACAGAATGAGCAGTTCTTC
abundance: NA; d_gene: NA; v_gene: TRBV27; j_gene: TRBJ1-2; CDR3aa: CASSLVTGVGYTF; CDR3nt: TGTGCCAGCAGTTTAGTGACAGGTGTTGGCTACACCTTC
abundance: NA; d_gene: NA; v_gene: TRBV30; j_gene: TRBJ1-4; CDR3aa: CAWSGDSNEKLFF; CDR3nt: TGTGCCTGGAGCGGGGACTCTAATGAAAAACTGTTTTTT
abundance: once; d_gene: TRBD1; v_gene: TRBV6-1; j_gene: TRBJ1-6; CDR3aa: CASSGADRDNGWFRSPLHF; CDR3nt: TGTGCCAGCAGTGGGGCGGACAGGGACAACGGATGGTTTCGTTCACCCCTCCACTTT
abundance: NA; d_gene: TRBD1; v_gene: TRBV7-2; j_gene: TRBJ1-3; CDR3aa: CASSDKDRGSNTIYF; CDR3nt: TGTGCCAGCAGCGATAAAGACAGGGGAAGCAACACCATATATTTT
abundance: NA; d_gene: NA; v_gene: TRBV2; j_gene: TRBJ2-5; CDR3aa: CASSGATRERPQETQYF; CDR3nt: TGTGCCAGCAGTGGGGCAACCAGGGAAAGGCCCCAAGAGACCCAGTACTTC
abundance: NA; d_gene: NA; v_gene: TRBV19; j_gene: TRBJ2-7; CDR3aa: CASSILGQNYEQYF; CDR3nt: TGTGCCAGTAGTATTCTCGGACAAAACTACGAGCAGTACTTC
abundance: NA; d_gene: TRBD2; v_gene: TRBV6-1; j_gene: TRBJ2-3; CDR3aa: CASSEALTSGSTDTQYF; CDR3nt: TGTGCCAGCAGTGAAGCGTTGACTAGCGGGAGCACAGATACGCAGTATTTT
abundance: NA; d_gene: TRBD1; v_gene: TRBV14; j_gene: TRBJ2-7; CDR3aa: CASSQVTGGEQYF; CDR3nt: TGTGCCAGCAGCCAAGTAACAGGGGGCGAGCAGTACTTC
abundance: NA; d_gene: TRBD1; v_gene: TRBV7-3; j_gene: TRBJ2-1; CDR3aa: CASSSTAGTGRAGEQFF; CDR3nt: TGTGCCAGCAGCTCAACCGCTGGGACAGGGAGAGCTGGTGAGCAGTTCTTC
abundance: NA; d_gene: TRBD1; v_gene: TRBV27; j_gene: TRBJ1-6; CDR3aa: CASSLGGFSYNSPLHF; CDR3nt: TGTGCCAGCAGTCTAGGGGGCTTCTCCTATAATTCACCCCTCCACTTT
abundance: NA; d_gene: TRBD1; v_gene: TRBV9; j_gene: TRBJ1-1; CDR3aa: CASSVNRGDGEAFF; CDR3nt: TGTGCCAGCAGCGTGAACAGGGGGGACGGTGAAGCTTTCTTT